Shown below are 16 T cell receptor beta chains from a single sample sequenced in a study of T cells in Graves' hyperthyroidism and ophthalmopathy (dated by TCRdb to about 2019). Receptor amplification or capture employed multiplex PCR. TCRdb records Illumina HiSeq 2000 as the sequencer. The TCR beta CDR3 regions were amplified from RNA transcripts. For the first round of RT-PCR on the TCR CDR3, the HTBI primer set was used together with the Qiagen OneStep RT-PCR kit. TCRdb reanalyzed the raw reads on its own, using fastp at Q25 for trimming and MiXCR for clone calling, and kept in-frame beta chains. Each record represents a unique CDR3 protein, reported with the most common genes and DNA among its rows. The sample has hundreds of thousands of distinct CDR3 sequences on record, approximately 23% of them singletons. About 60% of the sample goes to the ten largest clones. The sequencing input was blood. The origin of the receptors is a man aged 25-40 years with Graves' ophthalmopathy.

This clonotype was detected only once. This rearrangement joins TRBV18 to TRBJ2-1; 9 bases are shared with TRBD2. Germline trimming cut 4 bases from V and 6 bases from J; bases unmatched to any gene: 4. This CDR3 has 14 residues. Germline loops: CDR1 KGHSH, CDR2 LQKENI. The CDR3 coding sequence is TGTGCCAGCTCACTAGCGGGAGTTTTCAATGAGCAGTTCTTC. This gives the protein CASSLAGVFNEQFF.

This clonotype was recorded at least ten times. The chain couples TRBV11-3 to TRBJ2-1; D ambiguous. Germline assignment: CDR1 SGHNT and CDR2 YENEEA. V lost 0 bases and J 4 bases, leaving 7 bases between the germline ends. The length of the CDR3 is 14 residues. CDR3 protein: CASSLDGIYNEQFF. Here the CDR3 DNA reads TGTGCCAGCAGCTTAGATGGGATATACAATGAGCAGTTCTTC.

This clonotype was seen repeatedly, ten times or more. The chain joins TRBV2 to TRBJ2-1; D call uncertain. V was cut by 2 bases and J by 6 bases, with 5 bases left in between. CDR3 length: 12 amino acids. In germline, CDR1 is SNHLY, CDR2 FYNNEI. CDR3 amino acids: CASSEMSNEQFF. Here the CDR3 DNA reads TGTGCCAGCAGTGAAATGTCCAATGAGCAGTTCTTC.

This clonotype was detected ten times or more. The chain combines TRBV6-2 or TRBV6-3 with TRBJ2-3; 7 bases match TRBD1. V was clipped by 6 bases and J by 2 bases; unmatched bases: 11. CDR1 and CDR2 (germline): MNHEY, SVGEGT. This CDR3 comprises 16 residues. The CDR3 nucleotides read TGTGCCAGCAGACCTCCGGGACAGCGAAACACAGATACGCAGTATTTT. This encodes CASRPPGQRNTDTQYF.

The chain couples TRBV9 to TRBJ2-5, with D possibly matching TRBD2 (5 bases). There are 12 residues in the CDR3. V lost 2 bases, J lost 5 bases, and 7 bases lay in between. CDR1 SGDLS and CDR2 YYNGEE come from the germline V gene. The CDR3 protein is CASSVRGETQYF. CDR3 sequence (DNA): TGTGCCAGCAGCGTTAGAGGGGAGACCCAGTACTTC.

The chain joins TRBV20-1 to TRBJ2-5, with TRBD2 identical over 10 bases. Germline V gives CDR1 DFQATT, CDR2 SNEGSKA (reference sequence). The V and J ends lost 3 bases and 0 bases, in that order; junction bases with no gene match: 16. CDR3 length: 19 amino acids. CDR3 DNA: TGCAGTGCTAGGAGGTGGGGCCAGCCGGGACTAGCGAACCAAGAGACCCAGTACTTC. It encodes CSARRWGQPGLANQETQYF.

This clonotype was recorded many times. The chain has TRBV30 and TRBJ1-2, with D possibly TRBD1 on 5 matching bases. Trimming took 0 bases from V and 9 from J, leaving 11 bases between them. The CDR3 runs 12 residues. CDR1 and CDR2 from the germline V gene are GTSNPN and SVGIG (reference sequence). The CDR3: CAWSVGQGRYTF. The CDR3 DNA sequence: TGTGCCTGGAGTGTAGGGCAGGGTCGCTACACCTTC.

The CDR3 here is CASSLDGRGRTNEKLFF. DNA of the CDR3: TGTGCCAGCAGTTTAGACGGACGGGGGCGAACTAATGAAAAACTGTTTTTT. The chain joins TRBV12-3 or TRBV12-4 to TRBJ1-4; a possible D gene is TRBD1 (6 bases). CDR3 length equals 17 residues. Trimming took 1 base from V and 1 from J, leaving 13 bases between them.

This clonotype was counted at least ten times. The chain couples TRBV5-1 to TRBJ2-7, with D maybe TRBD1 (6 bases). V dropped 4 bases and J dropped 2 bases, with 19 bases sitting between them. Germline CDR1 reads SGHRS; CDR2 reads YFSETQ. The CDR3 runs to 16 residues. The CDR3 DNA is TGCGCCAGCAGCGGCATCATCGGGACACAAACCTACGAGCAGTACTTC. This sequence encodes CASSGIIGTQTYEQYF. Looking up the rest from reference TRBV5-1 and TRBJ2-7 gives the full variable domain: KAGVTQTPRYLIKTRGQQVTLSCSPISGHRSVSWYQQTPGQGLQFLFEYFSETQRNKGNFPGRFSGRQFSNSRSEMNVSTLELGDSALYLCASSGIIGTQTYEQYFGPGTRLTVT.

The chain uses TRBV19 and TRBJ1-6; a possible D gene is TRBD1 (6 bases). With 5 bases removed from V and 7 bases from J, the gap between germline ends came to 18 bases. CDR3 length: 16 residues. The germline V gene has CDR1 LNHDA and CDR2 SQIVND (reference sequence). The CDR3 spells CASSPLDSRGNSPLHF. The CDR3 bases are TGTGCCAGTAGTCCACTGGACAGCCGAGGGAATTCACCCCTCCACTTT.

This chain links TRBV4-1 with TRBJ1-4; no firm D call. The CDR3 runs to 14 residues. Germline CDR1 is MGHRA and CDR2 is YSYEKL. The V gene lost 7 bases and the J gene lost 3 bases, with 12 bases spanning the gap. CDR3 bases: TGCGCCAGCACAACCGCGAGGGCTAATGAAAAACTGTTTTTT. Protein: CASTTARANEKLFF.

This clonotype was counted a few times. The chain employs TRBV28 and TRBJ1-2; the match to TRBD1 covers 7 bases. In germline, CDR1 is MDHEN, CDR2 SYDVKM. This CDR3 is 14 amino acids long. V shed 10 bases, J shed 5 bases, and the junction held 13 bases outside the gene matches. The CDR3 here is CATRGHDREYGYTF. CDR3 sequence (DNA): TGTGCCACCAGGGGCCACGACAGGGAATATGGCTACACCTTC.

The genes are TRBV29-1 and TRBJ1-1; unclear D gene. The CDR3 covers 12 residues. V was trimmed by 6 bases and J by 4 bases, leaving 12 bases between them. CDR1 and CDR2 (germline): SQVTM, ANQGSEA. The DNA of the CDR3 is TGCAGCGTCGAGGGAATGAGCACTGAAGCTTTCTTT. Protein sequence: CSVEGMSTEAFF.

V usage is TRBV12-3 or TRBV12-4 and J usage is TRBJ2-2; 7 nucleotides align to TRBD2. This CDR3 contains 18 residues. V dropped 7 bases and J dropped 0; count of bases not matched to a gene: 14. The CDR3 bases are TGTGCCAGCACCCAAGCGGGGCTAGGACGTTCGAACACCGGGGAGCTGTTTTTT. It codes for CASTQAGLGRSNTGELFF.

This clonotype has a count of ten or more. V is TRBV9 and J is TRBJ2-3; TRBD2 agrees at 7 bases. The germline gives CDR1 SGDLS, CDR2 YYNGEE. CDR3 length: 15 residues. V lost 4 bases, J lost 4 bases, and 9 bases stayed unmatched. DNA of the CDR3: TGTGCCAGCAGCCCCCGGCGTGGGGGGGCAGATACGCAGTATTTT. It codes for CASSPRRGGADTQYF.

This chain links TRBV11-2 with TRBJ1-4; tentatively, D is TRBD1 (5 bases). This CDR3 region has 14 residues. Trimming took off 0 bases at V and 11 bases at J, with 13 bases between the two ends. CDR1 is SGHAT, CDR2 FQNNGV, per germline. CDR3 nucleotide sequence: TGTGCCAGCAGCTTAGACGAGGGAGGGACTAAACTGTTTTTT. Protein: CASSLDEGGTKLFF.